The rows below give T cell receptor beta chains drawn from one sample of a study of blood T cell repertoires in COVID-19. Using immunoSEQ multiplex PCR, the repertoire was profiled, and TCRdb retains in-frame clones only, with some absent. The sample lists over 600,000 clones, over 80% seen once, with approximately 0.25% in the top ten. Sequencing input: peripheral blood. The receptors here all came from a woman aged 18-29 years with acute or convalescent COVID-19. The CDR3 runs from the conserved cysteine through the conserved F or W. Fields, in order: J gene, D gene, clone size, V gene, CDR3 protein, CDR3 DNA. A D gene is named only where the DNA matches it firmly. Not all rows give a size; the values are once, few, many and, for expanded clones, a class.

TRBJ1-2 | TRBD1 | . | TRBV7-9 | CASSLGVGDSKAGGYTF | TGTGCCAGCAGCCTTGGAGTGGGGGACAGTAAAGCGGGTGGCTACACCTTC
TRBJ1-2 | TRBD1 | once | TRBV3-1/TRBV3-2 | CASSSRPGQGGPYGYTF | TGTGCCAGCAGCTCCCGCCCCGGACAGGGCGGTCCCTATGGCTACACCTTC
TRBJ1-1 | TRBD1 | . | TRBV27 | CASTWTGRMNTEAFF | TGTGCCAGCACCTGGACAGGGAGGATGAACACTGAAGCTTTCTTT
TRBJ1-6 | . | . | TRBV11-2 | CASSPAFGGSPLHF | TGTGCCAGCAGCCCCGCGTTTGGGGGCTCACCCCTCCACTTT
TRBJ2-7 | . | . | TRBV10-3 | CAIKGQGLSYEQYF | TGTGCCATCAAGGGCCAGGGTCTATCCTACGAGCAGTACTTC
TRBJ1-1 | . | . | TRBV2 | CATQWAVNTEAFF | TGTGCCACCCAATGGGCAGTTAACACTGAAGCTTTCTTT
TRBJ2-1 | TRBD2 | . | TRBV3-1/TRBV3-2 | CASSPLSGEQFF | TGTGCCAGCAGCCCCCTTAGCGGGGAGCAGTTCTTC
TRBJ1-5 | . | . | TRBV28 | CASSLPGHVIPHSNQPQHF | TGTGCCAGCAGTTTACCAGGGCATGTTATCCCTCATAGCAATCAGCCCCAGCATTTT
TRBJ1-2 | . | . | TRBV9 | CASSRDGRGPRGYTF | TGTGCCAGCAGCCGAGACGGTCGCGGGCCTCGGGGCTACACCTTC
TRBJ2-1 | TRBD1 | . | TRBV2 | CASRGQGYNEQFF | TGTGCCAGCAGGGGACAGGGCTACAATGAGCAGTTCTTC
TRBJ1-1 | . | . | TRBV23-1 | CASSPRQDTEAFF | TGCGCCAGCAGTCCCCGACAGGACACTGAAGCTTTCTTT
TRBJ2-6 | . | once | TRBV12-3/TRBV12-4 | CASKQAGANVLTF | TGTGCCAGCAAACAGGCTGGGGCCAACGTCCTGACTTTC
TRBJ1-5 | TRBD1 | . | TRBV6-5 | CASSYSTGDSNQPQHF | TGTGCCAGCAGTTACTCGACAGGGGATAGCAATCAGCCCCAGCATTTT
TRBJ2-1 | . | . | TRBV7-9 | CASSPPNEQFF | TGTGCCAGCAGCCCTCCCAATGAGCAGTTCTTC
TRBJ1-2 | TRBD1 | . | TRBV28 | CAIQGVLGYGYTF | TGTGCCATCCAGGGGGTTTTAGGGTATGGCTACACCTTC
TRBJ2-7 | TRBD1 | once | TRBV9 | CASSVGDRVRHEQYF | TGTGCCAGCAGCGTGGGGGACAGGGTTCGCCACGAGCAGTACTTC
TRBJ1-6 | TRBD1 | . | TRBV7-2 | CASSLGTGANNSPLHF | TGTGCCAGCAGCTTAGGTACAGGGGCAAATAATTCACCCCTCCACTTT
TRBJ1-5 | . | . | TRBV18 | CASSPNVNRAGVQPQHF | TGTGCCAGCTCACCAAATGTAAATAGGGCGGGGGTACAGCCCCAGCATTTT
TRBJ1-5 | TRBD1 | . | TRBV6-1 | CASSEHTTGVIQPQHF | TGTGCCAGCAGTGAACATACGACAGGGGTTATTCAGCCCCAGCATTTT
TRBJ1-2 | . | once | TRBV6-1 | CASSEQEQGGYTF | TGTGCCAGCAGTGAACAGGAACAGGGTGGCTACACCTTC
TRBJ2-5 | TRBD2 | . | TRBV6-1 | CASSEFLGGVGEETQYF | TGTGCCAGCAGTGAATTTTTGGGGGGGGTTGGGGAAGAGACCCAGTACTTC
TRBJ2-7 | . | few | TRBV7-9 | CASSLETTTEQYF | TGTGCCAGCAGCTTAGAGACAACGACCGAGCAGTACTTC
TRBJ1-4 | . | . | TRBV11-2 | CASSFGQGNSNEKLFF | TGTGCCAGCAGCTTTGGGCAGGGGAACTCTAATGAAAAACTGTTTTTT
TRBJ2-7 | TRBD2 | . | TRBV7-2 | CASSPASGGARWEQYF | TGTGCCAGCAGCCCCGCTAGCGGGGGGGCCAGATGGGAGCAGTACTTC
TRBJ1-6 | TRBD1 | . | TRBV4-2 | CASSQVAGGSYNSPLHF | TGTGCCAGCAGCCAAGTGGCAGGGGGCTCCTATAATTCACCCCTCCACTTT
TRBJ2-4 | TRBD1 | . | TRBV24-1 | CATSASFQGADIQYF | TGTGCCACCAGTGCCTCCTTCCAGGGGGCGGACATTCAGTACTTC
TRBJ1-3 | TRBD1 | . | TRBV9 | CASSPGQGAPGNTIYF | TGTGCCAGCAGCCCTGGACAGGGGGCGCCGGGAAACACCATATATTTT
TRBJ2-3 | . | . | TRBV19 | CASSGLSLSTDTQYF | TGTGCCAGTAGTGGGCTAAGCTTAAGCACAGATACGCAGTATTTT
TRBJ2-7 | . | once | TRBV3-1/TRBV3-2 | CASSHPPSEQYF | TGTGCCAGCAGCCATCCCCCGTCCGAGCAGTACTTC
TRBJ2-5 | . | . | TRBV25-1 | CASSDGGRETQYF | TGTGCCAGCAGTGATGGGGGCAGGGAGACCCAGTACTTC
TRBJ2-1 | . | . | TRBV29-1 | CSVGERANNNEQFF | TGCAGCGTTGGGGAGCGGGCCAACAACAATGAGCAGTTCTTC
TRBJ1-5 | . | . | TRBV18 | CASSLQGNQPQHF | TGTGCCAGCTCACTGCAGGGAAATCAGCCCCAGCATTTT
TRBJ1-1 | . | few | TRBV30 | CAWSGAPTEAFF | TGTGCCTGGAGTGGGGCCCCCACTGAAGCTTTCTTT
TRBJ2-1 | . | . | TRBV7-2 | CASSLEGGGNNEQFF | TGTGCCAGCAGCTTAGAAGGCGGGGGCAACAATGAGCAGTTCTTC
TRBJ2-1 | TRBD1 | . | TRBV10-3 | CAIRGDSYNEQFF | TGTGCCATCAGAGGGGACAGTTACAATGAGCAGTTCTTC
TRBJ2-1 | . | once | TRBV6-6 | CASSPFPSPGEQFF | TGTGCCAGCAGTCCATTCCCGTCACCGGGGGAGCAGTTCTTC
TRBJ2-3 | . | once | TRBV9 | CASSVGGPDTQYF | TGTGCCAGCAGCGTAGGAGGCCCAGATACGCAGTATTTT
TRBJ2-7 | TRBD1 | . | TRBV5-4 | CASSSGQVPYEQYF | TGTGCCAGCAGCTCCGGACAGGTACCCTACGAGCAGTACTTC
TRBJ2-1 | TRBD2 | . | TRBV4-1 | CASSPGTSGGFRSDEQFF | TGCGCCAGCAGTCCTGGGACTAGCGGGGGGTTTCGGTCGGATGAGCAGTTCTTC